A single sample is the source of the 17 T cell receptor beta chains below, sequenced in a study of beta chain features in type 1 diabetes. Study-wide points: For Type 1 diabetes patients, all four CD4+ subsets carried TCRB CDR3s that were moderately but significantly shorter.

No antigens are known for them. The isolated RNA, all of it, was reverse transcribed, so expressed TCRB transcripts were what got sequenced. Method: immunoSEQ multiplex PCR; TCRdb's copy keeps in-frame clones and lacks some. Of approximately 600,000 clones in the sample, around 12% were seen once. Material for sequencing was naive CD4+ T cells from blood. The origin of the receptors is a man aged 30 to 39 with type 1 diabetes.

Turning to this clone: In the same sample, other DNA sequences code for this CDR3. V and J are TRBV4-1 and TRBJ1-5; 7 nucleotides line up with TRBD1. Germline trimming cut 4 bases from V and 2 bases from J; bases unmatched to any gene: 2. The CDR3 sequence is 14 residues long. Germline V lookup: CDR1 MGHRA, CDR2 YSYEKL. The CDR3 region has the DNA TGCGCCAGCAGCCTCACAGGGGGCAATCAGCCCCAGCATTTT. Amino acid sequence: CASSLTGGNQPQHF.

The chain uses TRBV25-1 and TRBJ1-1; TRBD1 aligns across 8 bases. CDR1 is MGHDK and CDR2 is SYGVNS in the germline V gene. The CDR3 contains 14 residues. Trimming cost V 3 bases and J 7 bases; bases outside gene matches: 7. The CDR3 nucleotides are TGTGCCAGCAGTGAGTTTGGACAGGGTCTTGAAGCTTTCTTT. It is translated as CASSEFGQGLEAFF.

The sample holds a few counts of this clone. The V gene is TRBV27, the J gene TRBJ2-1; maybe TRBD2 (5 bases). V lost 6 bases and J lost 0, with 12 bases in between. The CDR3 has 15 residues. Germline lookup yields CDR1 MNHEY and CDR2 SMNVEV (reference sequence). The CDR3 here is CASRPTGVSYNEQFF. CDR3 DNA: TGTGCCAGCAGGCCGACCGGGGTCTCCTACAATGAGCAGTTCTTC.

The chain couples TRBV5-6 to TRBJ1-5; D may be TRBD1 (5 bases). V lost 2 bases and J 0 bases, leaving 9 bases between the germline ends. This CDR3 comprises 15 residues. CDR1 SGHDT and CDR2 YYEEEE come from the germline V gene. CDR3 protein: CASSLWGNSNQPQHF. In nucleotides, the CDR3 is TGTGCCAGCAGCTTATGGGGGAATAGCAATCAGCCCCAGCATTTT.

For the CDR3, the DNA is TGTGCCAGCAGTTACGGGACAGGGGCTGGAAACACCATATATTTT. As protein: CASSYGTGAGNTIYF. The rearrangement uses TRBV6-6 and TRBJ1-3, with TRBD1 identical over 10 bases. This CDR3 contains 15 residues. Unmatched junction bases numbered 0, after V lost 2 bases and J lost 2 bases. Germline V gene data show CDR1 as MNHNY and CDR2 as SVGAGI (reference sequence).

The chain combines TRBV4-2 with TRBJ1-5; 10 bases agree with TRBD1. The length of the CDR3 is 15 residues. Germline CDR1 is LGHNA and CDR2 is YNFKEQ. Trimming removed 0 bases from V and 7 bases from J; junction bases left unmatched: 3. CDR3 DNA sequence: TGTGCCAGCAGCCAAGAGGACAGGGGGACCCAGCCCCAGCATTTT. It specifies CASSQEDRGTQPQHF.

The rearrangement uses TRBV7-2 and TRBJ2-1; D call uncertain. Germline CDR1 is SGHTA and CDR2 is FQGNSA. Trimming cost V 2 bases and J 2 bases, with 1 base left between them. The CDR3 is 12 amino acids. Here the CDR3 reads CASSLPYNEQFF. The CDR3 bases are TGTGCCAGCAGCTTACCCTACAATGAGCAGTTCTTC.

The chain's CDR3 is CASSAAGSGSYEQYF. The CDR3 DNA sequence: TGTGCCAGCAGTGCGGCAGGGTCAGGCTCTTACGAGCAGTACTTC. The J gene is TRBJ2-7, the V gene TRBV6-5; D might be TRBD1 (5 bases). The germline V and J ends were trimmed by 5 bases and 4 bases, with 18 bases remaining between them. This CDR3 contains 15 residues. Germline V gives CDR1 MNHEY, CDR2 SVGAGI.

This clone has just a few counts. The CDR3 region has the DNA TGTGCCAGTAGTATGGGATTCCAGACCTTCGAGCAGTTCTTC. Amino acid sequence: CASSMGFQTFEQFF. V is TRBV19 and J is TRBJ2-1; no firm D call. Germline V gives CDR1 LNHDA, CDR2 SQIVND (reference sequence). This CDR3 region has 14 residues. V lost 3 bases and J lost 10, with 16 bases in between.

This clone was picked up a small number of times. The CDR3 region is CSVGGGTGAFF. CDR3 nucleotide sequence: TGCAGCGTTGGAGGCGGGACAGGAGCTTTCTTT. This chain uses TRBV29-1 with TRBJ1-1, with TRBD1 matching over 8 bases. The CDR3 is made up of 11 amino acids. Germline lookup yields CDR1 SQVTM and CDR2 ANQGSEA. The J segment lost 10 bases and the V segment lost 4 bases, leaving 5 bases of the junction unmatched.

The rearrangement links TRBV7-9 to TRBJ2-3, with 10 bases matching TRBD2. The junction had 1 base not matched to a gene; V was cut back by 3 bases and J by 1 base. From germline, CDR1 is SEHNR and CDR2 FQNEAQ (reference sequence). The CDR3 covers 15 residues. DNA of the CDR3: TGTGCCAGCAGCTTTGGACTAGCGGGCACAGATACGCAGTATTTT. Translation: CASSFGLAGTDTQYF. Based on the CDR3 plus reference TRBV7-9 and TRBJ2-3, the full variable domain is DTGVSQNPRHKITKRGQNVTFRCDPISEHNRLYWYRQTLGQGPEFLTYFQNEAQLEKSRLLSDRFSAERPKGSFSTLEIQRTEQGDSAMYLCASSFGLAGTDTQYFGPGTRLTVL.

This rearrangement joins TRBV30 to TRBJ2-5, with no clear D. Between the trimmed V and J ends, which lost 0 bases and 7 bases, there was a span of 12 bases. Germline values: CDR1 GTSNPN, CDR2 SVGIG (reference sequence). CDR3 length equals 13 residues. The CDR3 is CAWSVPGVRTQYF. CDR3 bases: TGTGCCTGGAGTGTACCCGGCGTGAGGACCCAGTACTTC.

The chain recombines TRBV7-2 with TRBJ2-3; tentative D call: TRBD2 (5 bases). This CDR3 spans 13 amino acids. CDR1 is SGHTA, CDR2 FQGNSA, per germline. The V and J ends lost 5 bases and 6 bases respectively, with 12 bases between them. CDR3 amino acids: CASSTPTGDTQYF. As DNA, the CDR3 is TGTGCCAGCAGCACCCCAACGGGGGATACGCAGTATTTT.

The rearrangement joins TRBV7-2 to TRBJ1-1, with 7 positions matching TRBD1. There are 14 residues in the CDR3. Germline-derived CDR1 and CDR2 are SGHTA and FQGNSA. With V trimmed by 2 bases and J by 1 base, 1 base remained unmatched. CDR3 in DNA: TGTGCCAGCAGCTTACAGGGGGGGAACACTGAAGCTTTCTTT. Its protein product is CASSLQGGNTEAFF.

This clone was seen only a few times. The CDR3 loop reads CASSLSQASSYEQYF. CDR3 sequence (DNA): TGTGCCAGCAGTTTGAGTCAGGCGAGCTCCTACGAGCAGTACTTC. The genes are TRBV27 and TRBJ2-7; D uncertain. V gave up 3 bases and J gave up 0 bases, with 12 bases separating them. CDR1 and CDR2 from the germline V gene are MNHEY and SMNVEV (reference sequence). CDR3 length: 15 amino acids.

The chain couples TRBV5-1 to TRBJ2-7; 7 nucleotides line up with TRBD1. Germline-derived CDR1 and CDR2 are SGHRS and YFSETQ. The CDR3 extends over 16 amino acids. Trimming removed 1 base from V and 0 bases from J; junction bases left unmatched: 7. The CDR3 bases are TGCGCCAGCAGCTTGATACCAACAGGGGCCTCCTACGAGCAGTACTTC. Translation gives CASSLIPTGASYEQYF.

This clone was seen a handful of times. CDR3 loop: CSVAGSGELFF. CDR3 sequence (DNA): TGCAGCGTTGCCGGCTCCGGGGAGCTGTTTTTT. This chain joins TRBV29-1 and TRBJ2-2, with D unresolved. V lost 4 bases and J 6 bases, leaving 6 bases between the germline ends. Germline CDR1 SQVTM, CDR2 ANQGSEA. The CDR3 is 11 amino acids.